This T cell receptor beta chain came from a study of blood T cell repertoires in COVID-19. Study-wide background: Donors in the United States, Italy and Spain gave samples during acute or convalescent COVID-19. PBMCs, B-cell-depleted T cells, or T cells provided the cDNA or gDNA that made up the material.

This clone was detected only a few times. Patients of the Seattle cohort, enrolled during active infection, were followed longitudinally. Original methodology: Amplification from reference gene primers served as the basis for estimated nucleated cell counts. Assay: immunoSEQ multiplex PCR; the TCRdb copy retains only in-frame clones and omits some. The DNA gave D and trimming, while V, J and clone size come from that table. The sample lists 150,000 to 180,000 clones; 80% to 90% were seen once. Unmatched junction bases numbered 7, after V lost 1 base and J lost 4 bases. CDR3 length: 16 residues. Germline-derived CDR1 and CDR2 are LNHNV and YYDKDF (reference sequence).

This clonotype originated in a woman aged 55 to 70 with COVID-19, enrolled during active disease. The rearrangement uses TRBV15 and TRBJ2-1; 7 nucleotides agree with TRBD1. The specimen sequenced was peripheral blood. The chain's CDR3 is CATSRGGRGSYNEQFF. CDR3 bases: TGTGCCACCAGCAGAGGGGGCAGGGGGTCTTACAATGAGCAGTTCTTC.